Below are 20 T cell receptor beta chains sequenced from a single sample in a study of PD-L1 blockade in urothelial cancer. Profiled with immunoSEQ multiplex PCR; TCRdb holds only in-frame clones, not every one. The sample contains tens of thousands of clones, about 84% of which appear only once. Time point noted: pretreatment peripheral blood. This specimen was PBMCs, taken around atezolizumab (anti-PD-L1) treatment. The source of these receptors is a man aged 55 to 69 with urothelial cancer.

The chain links TRBV7-9 to TRBJ1-6, with 7 bases lining up with TRBD1. The length of the CDR3 is 18 residues. The trim removed 5 bases at V and 0 bases at J, leaving 10 bases unmatched. The germline V gene has CDR1 SEHNR and CDR2 FQNEAQ (reference sequence). Here the CDR3 reads CASSPQTGSSSYNSPLHF. CDR3 in DNA: TGTGCCAGCAGCCCTCAGACAGGGTCGAGCTCCTATAATTCACCCCTCCACTTT.

DNA for the CDR3: TGTGCCAGCAGCGAGCGACTCGGCTATGGCTACACCTTC. It yields the protein CASSERLGYGYTF. The J gene is TRBJ1-2, the V gene TRBV7-2; no definite D call. The CDR3 is made up of 13 amino acids. V was clipped by 5 bases and J by 4 bases, with 11 bases between them. Germline values: CDR1 SGHTA, CDR2 FQGNSA.

V gene TRBV19 combines with J gene TRBJ1-1; D is perhaps TRBD1 (6 bases). V lost 5 bases to trimming and J lost 10 bases, with 14 bases between them. Germline V gene sequence: CDR1 LNHDA, CDR2 SQIVND (reference sequence). This CDR3 has 12 amino acids. The CDR3 reads CASSWGHQGAFF. The CDR3 coding sequence is TGTGCCAGTAGTTGGGGACATCAGGGAGCTTTCTTT.

V gene TRBV14 combines with J gene TRBJ2-7; no firm D call. The V gene lost 2 bases and the J gene lost 3 bases, with 5 bases spanning the gap. In germline, CDR1 is SGHDN, CDR2 FVKESK. There are 12 residues in the CDR3. CDR3 protein: CASSQSLYEQYF. CDR3 DNA sequence: TGTGCCAGCAGCCAATCACTCTACGAGCAGTACTTC.

With regard to this clone: Mismatch with germline at one junction end may stem from a read error. J is TRBJ1-5 and V is TRBV4-2, with D tentatively TRBD1 (5 bases). Germline CDR1 LGHNA, CDR2 YNFKEQ. CDR3 length: 15 residues. CDR3 DNA: TGTGCCAGCAGCCAAATTCAGGGTGAATATCAGCCCCAACATTTT. Translation gives CASSQIQGEYQPQHF.

The chain joins TRBV9 to TRBJ2-2; the D gene is possibly TRBD1 (6 bases). V was shortened by 1 base and J by 6 bases, with 16 bases between the two germline ends. There are 16 residues in the CDR3. CDR1 SGDLS and CDR2 YYNGEE come from the germline V gene. CDR3 DNA sequence: TGTGCCAGCAGCGTAAAGGGGGACATACGGGCCGGGGAGCTGTTTTTT. It encodes CASSVKGDIRAGELFF.

The gene calls are TRBV9 and TRBJ2-3; 7 bases align to TRBD2. With V trimmed by 4 bases and J by 2 bases, 10 bases remained unmatched. This CDR3 spans 16 amino acids. CDR1 and CDR2 (germline): SGDLS, YYNGEE. The DNA of the CDR3 is TGTGCCAGCAGCCCCGGGGAGCGGGGACCCACAGATACGCAGTATTTT. Translation gives CASSPGERGPTDTQYF.

This clone was found a few times. The V gene is TRBV11-2, the J gene TRBJ2-5; TRBD1 aligns across 10 bases. Germline CDR1 reads SGHAT; CDR2 reads FQNNGV. The CDR3 length is 16 residues. The V segment lost 4 bases and the J segment 5 bases; nucleotides outside the gene matches: 10. DNA for the CDR3: TGTGCCAGCAGCTCGATCAGACAGGGGGCTGGGGAGACCCAGTACTTC. Its protein product is CASSSIRQGAGETQYF.

The chain couples TRBV9 to TRBJ2-5, with a tentative D call TRBD2 (5 bases). The CDR3 sequence is 13 residues long. CDR1 SGDLS and CDR2 YYNGEE come from the germline V gene. Trimming removed 0 bases at V and 2 bases at J, with 5 bases between. The CDR3 DNA follows: TGTGCCAGCAGCGTAGGACTACAAGAGACCCAGTACTTC. It codes for CASSVGLQETQYF.

The chain combines TRBV27 with TRBJ2-5; 7 nucleotides agree with TRBD1. The CDR3 covers 16 residues. From germline, CDR1 is MNHEY and CDR2 SMNVEV (reference sequence). V shed 1 base and J 0 bases; nucleotides not matched to a gene: 5. The CDR3: CASSLFLTGNQETQYF. CDR3 coding DNA: TGTGCCAGCAGTTTATTCCTGACAGGGAACCAAGAGACCCAGTACTTC.

The chain couples TRBV7-6 to TRBJ2-3; no clear D gene. The germline CDR1 and CDR2 sequences are SGHVS and FNYEAQ. The CDR3 consists of 15 residues. Trimming cost V 0 bases and J 0 bases, with 7 bases left between them. The CDR3 sequence is CASSLARVSTDTQYF. CDR3 DNA sequence: TGTGCCAGCAGCTTAGCGCGTGTCAGCACAGATACGCAGTATTTT.

V gene TRBV10-3 combines with J gene TRBJ2-1; D call uncertain. The germline gives CDR1 ENHRY, CDR2 SYGVKD. The V and J ends lost 1 base and 8 bases respectively, with 6 bases between them. CDR3 length: 12 amino acids. For the CDR3, the DNA is TGTGCCATCAGTGAGTTTCCCGATGAGCAGTTCTTC. Encoded protein: CAISEFPDEQFF.

V and J are TRBV11-2 and TRBJ1-5, with D unclear. The germline V gene has CDR1 SGHAT and CDR2 FQNNGV. The V gene lost 5 bases and the J gene lost 0 bases, with 5 bases spanning the gap. The CDR3 contains 13 residues. CDR3 in DNA: TGTGCCAGCAGCCAAAATAGCAATCAGCCCCAGCATTTT. Translated: CASSQNSNQPQHF.

The chain combines TRBV15 with TRBJ2-1; D is undetermined. Germline assignment: CDR1 LNHNV and CDR2 YYDKDF (reference sequence). The V and J ends lost 0 bases and 2 bases respectively, with 11 bases between them. The CDR3 totals 16 residues. CDR3 coding DNA: TGTGCCACCAGCAGAGATGCTGGAGAACCCTACAATGAGCAGTTCTTC. It yields the protein CATSRDAGEPYNEQFF. Filled out from reference TRBV15 and TRBJ2-1, the complete variable domain reads DAMVIQNPRYQVTQFGKPVTLSCSQTLNHNVMYWYQQKSSQAPKLLFHYYDKDFNNEADTPDNFQSRRPNTSFCFLDIRSPGLGDTAMYLCATSRDAGEPYNEQFFGPGTRLTVL.

The DNA for the CDR3 is TGTGCCAGTAAACGGCGGAATAGCAATCAGCCCCAGCATTTT. As protein: CASKRRNSNQPQHF. The rearrangement joins TRBV19 to TRBJ1-5; no firm D call. Germline CDR1 and CDR2: LNHDA and SQIVND (reference sequence). V lost 7 bases and J 0 bases, leaving 10 bases between the germline ends. This CDR3 region has 14 residues.

The table lists this clone with a count of one. This chain uses TRBV30 with TRBJ1-4; D remains ambiguous. This CDR3 is built from 11 residues. CDR1 and CDR2 (germline): GTSNPN, SVGIG (reference sequence). V was clipped by 3 bases and J by 6 bases, with 5 bases between them. DNA for the CDR3: TGTGCCTGGAGCCCCTATGAAAAACTGTTTTTT. Translation: CAWSPYEKLFF.

This clone was seen just once. This chain joins TRBV5-6 and TRBJ2-1; no clear D. Trimming shortened V by 0 bases and J by 4 bases, and 8 bases separated the two germline ends. The CDR3 totals 14 residues. Germline CDR1 SGHDT, CDR2 YYEEEE. The DNA for the CDR3 is TGTGCCAGCAGCTTGGGCGATACGTACAATGAGCAGTTCTTC. As protein: CASSLGDTYNEQFF.

The chain couples TRBV27 to TRBJ2-7, with 9 positions matching TRBD2. After removal of 4 bases from V and 3 bases from J, the junction contained 4 bases not matched to a gene. This CDR3 region has 14 residues. The germline CDR1 and CDR2 sequences are MNHEY and SMNVEV (reference sequence). The CDR3 reads CASSYAGGNYEQYF. CDR3 coding DNA: TGTGCCAGCAGTTACGCGGGAGGGAACTACGAGCAGTACTTC.

The V gene is TRBV4-1, the J gene TRBJ1-2; 7 bases match TRBD1. Germline V gene data show CDR1 as MGHRA and CDR2 as YSYEKL. The trim removed 1 base at V and 5 bases at J, leaving 4 bases unmatched. The length of the CDR3 is 14 residues. CDR3 loop: CASSQGQGQYGYTF. The CDR3 nucleotides read TGCGCCAGCAGCCAAGGACAGGGTCAGTATGGCTACACCTTC.

The V and J genes are TRBV13 and TRBJ2-2; tentative D call: TRBD2 (6 bases). CDR1 is PRHDT and CDR2 is FYEKMQ in the germline V gene (reference sequence). Trimming took 7 bases from V and 6 from J, leaving 15 bases between them. CDR3 size: 14 residues. CDR3 protein: CASNLGTFSGELFF. CDR3 DNA sequence: TGTGCCAGCAACCTCGGGACTTTTTCCGGGGAGCTGTTTTTT.